This T cell receptor beta chain comes out of a study of shared clonotypes between healthy human individuals. Generated by immunoSEQ multiplex PCR, the TCRdb table keeps only in-frame clones and is missing some. Among about a million clones, 70% to 80% were seen once, and the ten largest hold over 0.8%. The CDR3 spans 14 residues. Looked up from germline, CDR1 is GTSNPN and CDR2 is SVGIG (reference sequence). V lost 3 bases to trimming and J lost 4 bases, with 14 bases between them. The V gene is TRBV30, the J gene TRBJ2-3; unclear D gene. The material sequenced was memory CD4+ T cells from PBMCs. Subset of the sample: CD45RA-negative fraction. This clonotype was obtained from a man aged 18 to 35 in good health. Some clones in this sample may be carry-over from other donors' samples. This chain's CDR3 is CAWRSPLRSDTQYF. In DNA form, the CDR3 reads TGTGCCTGGAGGTCCCCCCTTAGGTCAGATACGCAGTATTTT.